This T cell receptor beta chain was captured in a study of graft-versus-host responses after intestinal transplantation. Study-level information: Each recipient received a multivisceral, liver-intestinal, or isolated intestinal graft. Every one of the recipients received anti-thymocyte globulin induction and afterwards took tacrolimus and steroids for around 3 years.

Libraries were prepared by immunoSEQ multiplex PCR; TCRdb keeps only in-frame clonotypes and omits some of them. Among some 79,000 clones listed, 70% to 90% were seen once. This clone was counted once. What it recognizes is unknown. The V segment lost 4 bases and the J segment 2 bases; nucleotides outside the gene matches: 12. From germline, CDR1 is KGHSH and CDR2 LQKENI. CDR3 length equals 17 residues. The source material was unstimulated CD4+ T cells sorted from spleen or lymph node cells, sampled before intestinal transplant. The sequence was obtained from a human donor who received an intestinal transplant. The chain employs TRBV18 and TRBJ1-2; 8 positions agree with TRBD1. DNA of the CDR3: TGTGCCAGCTCACGGTCCCCAGGACAGGGCCGAAACTATGGCTACACCTTC. Translating it yields CASSRSPGQGRNYGYTF.